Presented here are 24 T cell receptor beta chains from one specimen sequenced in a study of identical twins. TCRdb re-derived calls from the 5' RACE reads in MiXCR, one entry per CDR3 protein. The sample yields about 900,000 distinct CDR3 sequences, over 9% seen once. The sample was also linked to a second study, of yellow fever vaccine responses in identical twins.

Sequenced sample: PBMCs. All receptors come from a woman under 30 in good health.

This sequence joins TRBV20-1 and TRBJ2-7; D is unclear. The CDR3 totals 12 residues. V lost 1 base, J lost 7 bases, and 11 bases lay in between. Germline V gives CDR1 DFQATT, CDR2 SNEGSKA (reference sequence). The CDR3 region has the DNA TGCAGTGCTAGAGTAACGGCTACTGAGCAGTACTTC. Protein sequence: CSARVTATEQYF.

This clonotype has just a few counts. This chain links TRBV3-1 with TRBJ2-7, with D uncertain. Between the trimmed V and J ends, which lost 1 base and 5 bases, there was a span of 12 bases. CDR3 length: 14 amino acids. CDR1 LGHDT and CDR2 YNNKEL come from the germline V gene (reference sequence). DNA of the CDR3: TGTGCCAGCAGCCAAGGAGGACCCAGCCACGAGCAGTACTTC. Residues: CASSQGGPSHEQYF.

CDR3 nucleotides: TGCGCCAGCAGCGCACCCGACAGGGGGGTACCTGAAGCTTTCTTT. It yields the protein CASSAPDRGVPEAFF. J is TRBJ1-1 and V is TRBV5-1, with TRBD1 matching over 9 bases. Losses at the gene ends were 4 bases for V and 6 bases for J; bases not matched to a gene: 10. This CDR3 has 15 amino acids. From germline, CDR1 is SGHRS and CDR2 YFSETQ. Full variable domain (rest looked up from reference TRBV5-1 and TRBJ1-1): KAGVTQTPRYLIKTRGQQVTLSCSPISGHRSVSWYQQTPGQGLQFLFEYFSETQRNKGNFPGRFSGRQFSNSRSEMNVSTLELGDSALYLCASSAPDRGVPEAFFGQGTRLTVV.

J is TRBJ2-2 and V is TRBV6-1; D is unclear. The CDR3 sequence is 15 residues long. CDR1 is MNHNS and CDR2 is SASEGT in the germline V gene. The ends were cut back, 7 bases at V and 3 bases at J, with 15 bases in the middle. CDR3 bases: TGTGCCAGCATTAAGCCAAGAGGTGACACCGGGGAGCTGTTTTTT. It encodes CASIKPRGDTGELFF.

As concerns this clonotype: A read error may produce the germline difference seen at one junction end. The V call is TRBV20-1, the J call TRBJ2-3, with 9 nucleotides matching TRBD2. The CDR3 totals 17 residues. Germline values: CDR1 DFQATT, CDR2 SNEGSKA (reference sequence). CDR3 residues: CCARGDGLAGPTDTQYF. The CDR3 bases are TGCTGTGCTAGAGGAGATGGCCTAGCGGGACCCACAGATACGCAGTATTTT.

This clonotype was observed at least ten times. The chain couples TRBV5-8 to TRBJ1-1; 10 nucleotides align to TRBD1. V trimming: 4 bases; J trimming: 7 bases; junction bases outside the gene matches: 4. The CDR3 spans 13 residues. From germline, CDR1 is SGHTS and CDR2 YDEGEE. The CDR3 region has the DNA TGTGCCAGCAGCACAAGGACAGGGGGTGAAGCTTTCTTT. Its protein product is CASSTRTGGEAFF.

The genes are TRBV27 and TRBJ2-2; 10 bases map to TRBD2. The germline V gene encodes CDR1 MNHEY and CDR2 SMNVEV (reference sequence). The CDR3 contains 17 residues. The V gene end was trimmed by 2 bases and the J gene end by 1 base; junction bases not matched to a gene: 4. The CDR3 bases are TGTGCCAGCAGTTTACCTCGACTAGCGGGGAACACCGGGGAGCTGTTTTTT. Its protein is CASSLPRLAGNTGELFF.

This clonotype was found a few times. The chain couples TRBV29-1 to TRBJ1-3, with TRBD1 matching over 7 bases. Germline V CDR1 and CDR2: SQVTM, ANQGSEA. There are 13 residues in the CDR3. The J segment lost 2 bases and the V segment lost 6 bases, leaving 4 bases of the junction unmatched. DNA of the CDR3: TGCAGCGTGGGCAGGGGGACTGGAAACACCATATATTTT. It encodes CSVGRGTGNTIYF.

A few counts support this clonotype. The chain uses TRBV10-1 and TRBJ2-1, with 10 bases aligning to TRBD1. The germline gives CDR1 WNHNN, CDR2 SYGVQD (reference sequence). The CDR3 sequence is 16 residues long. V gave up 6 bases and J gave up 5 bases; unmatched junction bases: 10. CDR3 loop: CASSGTGVNINNEQFF. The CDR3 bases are TGCGCCAGCAGCGGGACAGGGGTTAACATTAACAATGAGCAGTTCTTC.

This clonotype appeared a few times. CDR3 in amino acids: CASSFEGEPRETQYF. CDR3 bases: TGTGCCAGCAGCTTTGAGGGCGAACCCAGAGAGACCCAGTACTTC. The V and J genes are TRBV5-5 and TRBJ2-5, with TRBD2 as a possible D gene (5 bases). The germline V gene has CDR1 SGHKS and CDR2 YYEKEE (reference sequence). CDR3 size: 15 residues. V lost 2 bases to trimming and J lost 4 bases, with 15 bases between them.

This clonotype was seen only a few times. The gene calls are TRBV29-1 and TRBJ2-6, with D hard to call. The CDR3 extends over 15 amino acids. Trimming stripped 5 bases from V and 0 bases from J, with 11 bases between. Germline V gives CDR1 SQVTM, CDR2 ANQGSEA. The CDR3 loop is CSVYVGSSGANVLTF. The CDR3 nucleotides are TGCAGCGTTTATGTCGGGTCCTCTGGGGCCAACGTCCTGACTTTC.

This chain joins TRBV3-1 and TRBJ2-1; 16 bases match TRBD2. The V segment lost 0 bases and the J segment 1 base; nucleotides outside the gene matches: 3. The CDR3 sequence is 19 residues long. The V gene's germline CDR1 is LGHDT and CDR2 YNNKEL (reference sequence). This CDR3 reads CASSQEGGLAGGSYNEQFF. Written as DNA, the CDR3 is TGTGCCAGCAGCCAAGAGGGGGGACTAGCGGGAGGGTCCTACAATGAGCAGTTCTTC.

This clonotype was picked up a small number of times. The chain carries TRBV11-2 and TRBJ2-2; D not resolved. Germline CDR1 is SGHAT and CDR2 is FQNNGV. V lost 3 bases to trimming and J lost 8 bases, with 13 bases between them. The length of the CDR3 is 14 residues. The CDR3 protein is CASSFVLSEGELFF. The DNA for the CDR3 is TGTGCCAGCAGCTTCGTACTGTCAGAGGGGGAGCTGTTTTTT.

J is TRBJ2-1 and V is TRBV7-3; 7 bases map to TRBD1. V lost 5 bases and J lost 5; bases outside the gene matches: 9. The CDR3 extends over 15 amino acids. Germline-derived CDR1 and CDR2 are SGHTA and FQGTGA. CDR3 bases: TGTGCCAGCAGCCCGATGGGGACAGTAGACAATGAGCAGTTCTTC. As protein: CASSPMGTVDNEQFF.

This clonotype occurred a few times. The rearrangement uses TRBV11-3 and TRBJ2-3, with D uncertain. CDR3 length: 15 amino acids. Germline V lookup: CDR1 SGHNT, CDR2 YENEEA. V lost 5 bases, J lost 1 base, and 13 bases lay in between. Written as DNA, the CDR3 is TGTGCCAGCAGCGCAGAAGGCATTCGCACAGATACGCAGTATTTT. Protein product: CASSAEGIRTDTQYF.

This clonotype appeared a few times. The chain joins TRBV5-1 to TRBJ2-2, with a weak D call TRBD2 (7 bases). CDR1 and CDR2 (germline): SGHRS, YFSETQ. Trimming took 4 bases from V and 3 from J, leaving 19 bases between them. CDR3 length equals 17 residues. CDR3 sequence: CASSHAFGGADTGELFF. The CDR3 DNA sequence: TGCGCCAGCAGCCATGCCTTTGGGGGGGCCGACACCGGGGAGCTGTTTTTT.

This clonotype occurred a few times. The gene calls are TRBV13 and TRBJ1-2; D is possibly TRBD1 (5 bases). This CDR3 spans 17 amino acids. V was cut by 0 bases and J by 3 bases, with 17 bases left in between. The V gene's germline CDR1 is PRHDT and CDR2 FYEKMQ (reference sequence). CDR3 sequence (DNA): TGTGCCAGCAGCTTAGGGGACGAGGGGATCTGGGACTATGGCTACACCTTC. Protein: CASSLGDEGIWDYGYTF. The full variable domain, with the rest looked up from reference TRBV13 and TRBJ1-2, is AAGVIQSPRHLIKEKRETATLKCYPIPRHDTVYWYQQGPGQDPQFLISFYEKMQSDKGSIPDRFSAQQFSDYHSELNMSSLELGDSALYFCASSLGDEGIWDYGYTFGSGTRLTVV.

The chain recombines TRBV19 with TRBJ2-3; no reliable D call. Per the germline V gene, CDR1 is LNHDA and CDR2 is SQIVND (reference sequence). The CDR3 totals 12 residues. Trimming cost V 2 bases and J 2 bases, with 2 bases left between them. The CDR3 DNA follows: TGTGCCAGTAGTATAACCACAGATACGCAGTATTTT. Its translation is CASSITTDTQYF.

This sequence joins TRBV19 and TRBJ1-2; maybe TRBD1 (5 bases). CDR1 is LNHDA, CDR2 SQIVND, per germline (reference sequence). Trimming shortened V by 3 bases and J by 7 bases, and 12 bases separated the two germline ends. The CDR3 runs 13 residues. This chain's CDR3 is CASSILRGGGYTF. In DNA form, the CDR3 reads TGTGCCAGTAGTATTCTCCGGGGGGGTGGCTACACCTTC.

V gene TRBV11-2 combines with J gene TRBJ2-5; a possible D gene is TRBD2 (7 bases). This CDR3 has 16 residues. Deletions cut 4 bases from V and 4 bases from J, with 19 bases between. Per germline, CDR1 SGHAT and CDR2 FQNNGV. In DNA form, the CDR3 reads TGTGCCAGCAGCTCTGCTCCCCCGGGGGGCCTAGAGACCCAGTACTTC. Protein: CASSSAPPGGLETQYF. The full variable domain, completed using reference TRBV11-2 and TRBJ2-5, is EAGVAQSPRYKIIEKRQSVAFWCNPISGHATLYWYQQILGQGPKLLIQFQNNGVVDDSQLPKDRFSAERLKGVDSTLKIQPAKLEDSAVYLCASSSAPPGGLETQYFGPGTRLLVL.

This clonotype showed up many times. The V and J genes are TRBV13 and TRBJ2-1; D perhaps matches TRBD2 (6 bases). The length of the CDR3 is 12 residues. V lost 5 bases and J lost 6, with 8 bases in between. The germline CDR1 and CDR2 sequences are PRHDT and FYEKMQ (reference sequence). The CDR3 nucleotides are TGTGCCAGCAGCCGGGACTCCAATGAGCAGTTCTTC. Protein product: CASSRDSNEQFF.

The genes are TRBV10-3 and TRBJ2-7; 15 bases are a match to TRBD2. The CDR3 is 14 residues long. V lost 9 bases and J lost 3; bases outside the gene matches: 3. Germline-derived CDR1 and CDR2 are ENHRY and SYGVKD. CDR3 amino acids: CAIGLAGGNYEQYF. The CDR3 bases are TGTGCCATAGGACTAGCGGGAGGGAACTACGAGCAGTACTTC.

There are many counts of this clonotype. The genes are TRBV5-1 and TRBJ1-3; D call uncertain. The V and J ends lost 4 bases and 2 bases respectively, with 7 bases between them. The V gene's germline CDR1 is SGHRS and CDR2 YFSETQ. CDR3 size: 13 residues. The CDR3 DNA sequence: TGCGCCAGCAGCCTACTCCCTGGAAACACCATATATTTT. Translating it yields CASSLLPGNTIYF.

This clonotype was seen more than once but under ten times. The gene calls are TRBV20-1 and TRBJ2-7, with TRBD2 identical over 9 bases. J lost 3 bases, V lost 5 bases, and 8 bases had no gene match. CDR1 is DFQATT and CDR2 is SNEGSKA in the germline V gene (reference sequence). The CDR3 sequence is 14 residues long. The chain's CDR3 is CSAGPSGTFYEQYF. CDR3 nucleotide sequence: TGCAGTGCTGGGCCTAGCGGGACTTTCTACGAGCAGTACTTC.